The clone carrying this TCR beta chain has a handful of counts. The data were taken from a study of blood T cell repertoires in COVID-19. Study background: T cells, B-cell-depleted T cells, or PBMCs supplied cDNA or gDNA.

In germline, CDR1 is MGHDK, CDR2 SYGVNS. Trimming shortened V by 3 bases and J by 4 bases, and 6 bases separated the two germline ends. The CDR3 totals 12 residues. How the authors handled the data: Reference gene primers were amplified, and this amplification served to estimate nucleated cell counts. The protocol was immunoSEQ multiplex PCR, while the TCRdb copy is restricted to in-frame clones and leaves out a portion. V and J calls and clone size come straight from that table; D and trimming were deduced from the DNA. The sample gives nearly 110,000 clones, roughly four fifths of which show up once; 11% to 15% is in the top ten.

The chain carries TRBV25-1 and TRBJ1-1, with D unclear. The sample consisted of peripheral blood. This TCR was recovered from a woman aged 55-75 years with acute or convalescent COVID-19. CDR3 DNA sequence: TGTGCCAGCAGTGATCTCGGCACTGAAGCTTTCTTT. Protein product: CASSDLGTEAFF. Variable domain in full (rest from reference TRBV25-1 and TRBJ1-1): EADIYQTPRYLVIGTGKKITLECSQTMGHDKMYWYQQDPGMELHLIHYSYGVNSTEKGDLSSESTVSRIRTEHFPLTLESARPSHTSQYLCASSDLGTEAFFGQGTRLTVV.